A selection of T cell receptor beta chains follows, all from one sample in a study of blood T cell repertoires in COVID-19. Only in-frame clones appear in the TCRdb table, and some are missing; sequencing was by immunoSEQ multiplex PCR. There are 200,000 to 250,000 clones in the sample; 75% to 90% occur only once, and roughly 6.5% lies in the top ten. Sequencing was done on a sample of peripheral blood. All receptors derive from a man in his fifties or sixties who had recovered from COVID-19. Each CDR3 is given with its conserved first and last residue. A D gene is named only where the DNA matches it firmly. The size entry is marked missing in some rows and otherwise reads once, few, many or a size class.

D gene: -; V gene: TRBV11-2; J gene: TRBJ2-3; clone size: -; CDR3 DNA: TGTGCCAGCAGCTTAGTCGGGGGTACGGGGGTTGAGCAGTATTTT; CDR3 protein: CASSLVGGTGVEQYF
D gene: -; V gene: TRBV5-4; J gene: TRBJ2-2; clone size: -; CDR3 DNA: TGTGCCAGCAGCTTGGGGATTATAGGGGGTTCGGGCACCGGGGAGCTGTTTTTT; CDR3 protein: CASSLGIIGGSGTGELFF
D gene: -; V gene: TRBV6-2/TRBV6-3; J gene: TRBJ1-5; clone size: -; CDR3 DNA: TGTGCCAGCACCCCGGGGGGGAGCAATCAGCCCCAGCATTTT; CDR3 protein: CASTPGGSNQPQHF
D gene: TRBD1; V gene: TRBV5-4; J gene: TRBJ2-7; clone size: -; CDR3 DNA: TGTGCCAGCAGCACAGGGGGACTGGCCTCCTACGAGCAGTACTTC; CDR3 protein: CASSTGGLASYEQYF
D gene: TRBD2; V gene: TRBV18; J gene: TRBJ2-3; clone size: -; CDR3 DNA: TGTGCCAGCTCACCACTAGCGGGGCATGGGGCAGATACGCAGTATTTT; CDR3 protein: CASSPLAGHGADTQYF
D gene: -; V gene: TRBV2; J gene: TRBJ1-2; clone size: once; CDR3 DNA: TGTGCCAGCGTTGGCCAGGCTGGCTATGGCTACACCTTC; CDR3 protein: CASVGQAGYGYTF
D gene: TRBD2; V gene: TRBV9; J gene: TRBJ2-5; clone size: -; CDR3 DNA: TGTGCCAGCAGCGTAGAACCAGCGGGAGGGGGAGAGACCCAGTACTTC; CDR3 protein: CASSVEPAGGGETQYF
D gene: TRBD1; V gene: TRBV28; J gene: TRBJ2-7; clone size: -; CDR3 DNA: TGTGCCAGCCGCTCCCCGGGGACAGGGAGGGCCTACGAGCAGTACTTC; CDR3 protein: CASRSPGTGRAYEQYF
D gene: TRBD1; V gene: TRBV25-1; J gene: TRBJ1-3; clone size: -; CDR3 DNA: TGTGCCAGCAGTGTACCCGGGACAGGGGGTGGAAACACCATATATTTT; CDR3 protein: CASSVPGTGGGNTIYF
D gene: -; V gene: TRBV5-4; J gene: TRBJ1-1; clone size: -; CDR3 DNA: TGTGCCAGCAGCTTGAGGTCGGGTGGGAACACTGAAGCTTTCTTT; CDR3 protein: CASSLRSGGNTEAFF
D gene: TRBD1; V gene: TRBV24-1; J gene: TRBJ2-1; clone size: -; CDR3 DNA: TGTGCCACCAGTGACTATCCTAGACAGGGGATGAATGAGCAGTTCTTC; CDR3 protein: CATSDYPRQGMNEQFF
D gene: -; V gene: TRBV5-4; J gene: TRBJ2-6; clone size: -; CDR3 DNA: TGTGCCAGCAGCCAGAGACAGGGAGGTGGCTCTGGGGCCAACGTCCTGACTTTC; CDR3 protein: CASSQRQGGGSGANVLTF
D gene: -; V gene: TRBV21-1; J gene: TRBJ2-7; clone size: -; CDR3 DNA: TGTGCCAGCACTCCTGTAGTAGCCCCCCACGAGCAGTACTTC; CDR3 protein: CASTPVVAPHEQYF
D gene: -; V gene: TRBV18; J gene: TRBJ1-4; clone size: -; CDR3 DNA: TGTGCCAGCTCGCAACTCCAGGGAATCGGTGAAAAACTGTTTTTT; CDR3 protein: CASSQLQGIGEKLFF
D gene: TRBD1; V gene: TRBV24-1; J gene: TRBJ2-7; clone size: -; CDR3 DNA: TGTGCCACCAGTGATCCGAGGACAGGGTCGTCCTACGAGCAGTACTTC; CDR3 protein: CATSDPRTGSSYEQYF
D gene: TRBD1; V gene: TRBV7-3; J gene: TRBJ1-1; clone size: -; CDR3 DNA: TGTGCCAGCAGCTTAATGCCCAGGGGGGCAGAAAGAGGTGAAGCTTTCTTT; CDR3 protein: CASSLMPRGAERGEAFF
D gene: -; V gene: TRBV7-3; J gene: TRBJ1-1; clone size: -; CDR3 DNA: TGTGCCAGCAGCCCGGACGGGAGGACTGAAGCTTTCTTT; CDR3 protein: CASSPDGRTEAFF
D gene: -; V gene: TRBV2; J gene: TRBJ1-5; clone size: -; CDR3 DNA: TGTGCCAGCGGAGAAAATCATCAGCCCCAGCATTTT; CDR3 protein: CASGENHQPQHF
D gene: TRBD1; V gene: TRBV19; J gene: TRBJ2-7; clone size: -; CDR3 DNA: TGTGCCAGTAGTAGGACAGGGGGTTACGAGCAGTACTTC; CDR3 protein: CASSRTGGYEQYF
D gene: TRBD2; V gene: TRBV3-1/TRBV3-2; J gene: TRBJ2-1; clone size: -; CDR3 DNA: TGTGCCAGCAGTACCAGCGGGGGAAACAATGAGCAGTTCTTC; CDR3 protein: CASSTSGGNNEQFF
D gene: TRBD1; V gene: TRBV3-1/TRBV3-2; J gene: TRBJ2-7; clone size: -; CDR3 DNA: TGTGCCAGCAGCCAACAAGGGACAGGGTGGTCCGAGCAGTACTTC; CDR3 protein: CASSQQGTGWSEQYF
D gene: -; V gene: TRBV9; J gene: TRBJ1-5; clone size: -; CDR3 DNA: TGTGCCAGCAGCGTATCCGGAGGGCCCCAGCATTTT; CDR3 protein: CASSVSGGPQHF
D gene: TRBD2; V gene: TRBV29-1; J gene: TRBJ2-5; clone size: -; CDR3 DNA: TGCAGCGTGGGGGGACTAGCGGGATCCGAGACCCAGTACTTC; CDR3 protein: CSVGGLAGSETQYF
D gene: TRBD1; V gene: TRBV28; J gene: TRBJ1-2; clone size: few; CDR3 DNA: TGTGCCAGCAGTCAGTCCCCGGGACAGATCTATGGCTACACCTTC; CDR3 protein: CASSQSPGQIYGYTF
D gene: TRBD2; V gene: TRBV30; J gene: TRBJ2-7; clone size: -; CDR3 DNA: TGTGCCTGGAGCCATAGCGGGAGAAAGTCCTACGAGCAGTACTTC; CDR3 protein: CAWSHSGRKSYEQYF
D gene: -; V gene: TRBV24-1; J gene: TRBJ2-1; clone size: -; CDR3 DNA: TGTGCCACCAGTGATCCAAACAGGGTAACTGAGCAGTTCTTC; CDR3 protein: CATSDPNRVTEQFF
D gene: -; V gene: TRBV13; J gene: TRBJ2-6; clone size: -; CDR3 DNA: TGTGCCAGCAGGAGAGCAGGGTCTGGGGCCAACGTCCTGACTTTC; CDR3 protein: CASRRAGSGANVLTF
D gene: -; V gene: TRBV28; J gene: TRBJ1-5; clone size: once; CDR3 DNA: TGTGCCAGCAGGTCCCCGGGATCTAGCAATCAGCCCCAGCATTTT; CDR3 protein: CASRSPGSSNQPQHF
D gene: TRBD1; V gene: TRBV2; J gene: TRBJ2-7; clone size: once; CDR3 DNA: TGTGCCAGTAGGGACAGGGAAGGCCCCTACGAGCAGTACTTC; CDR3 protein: CASRDREGPYEQYF
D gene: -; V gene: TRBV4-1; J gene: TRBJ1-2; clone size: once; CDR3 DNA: TGCGCCAGCAGCCAAGTAGCAGCCATCTATGGCTACACCTTC; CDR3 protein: CASSQVAAIYGYTF
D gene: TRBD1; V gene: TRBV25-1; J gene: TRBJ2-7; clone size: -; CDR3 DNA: TGTGCCAGCAGAGGGGGCACCTACGAGCAGTACTTC; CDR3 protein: CASRGGTYEQYF
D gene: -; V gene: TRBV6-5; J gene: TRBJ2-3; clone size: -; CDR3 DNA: TGTGCCAGCAGTTCCACAGGGACAGATACGCAGTATTTT; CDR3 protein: CASSSTGTDTQYF
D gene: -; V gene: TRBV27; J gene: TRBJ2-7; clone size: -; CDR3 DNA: TGTGCCAGCAGTTACTCCCAGGGGGGCCTTACGATTTCAAAGCAGTACTTC; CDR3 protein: CASSYSQGGLTISKQYF
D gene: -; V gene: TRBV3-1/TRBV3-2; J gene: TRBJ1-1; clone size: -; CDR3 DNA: TGTGCCAGCATAAATCGGGGAGCGGACACTGAAGCTTTCTTT; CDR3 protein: CASINRGADTEAFF
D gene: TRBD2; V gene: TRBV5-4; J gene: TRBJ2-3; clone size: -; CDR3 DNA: TGTGCCAGCAGCTTGGGCGGGGGGAGCACAGATACGCAGTATTTT; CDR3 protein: CASSLGGGSTDTQYF
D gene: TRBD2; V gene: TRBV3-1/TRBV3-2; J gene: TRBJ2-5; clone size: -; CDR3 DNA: TGTGCCAGCAGCCAAGCCCTGGGACTAGCGGAAGAGACCCAGTACTTC; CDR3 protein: CASSQALGLAEETQYF
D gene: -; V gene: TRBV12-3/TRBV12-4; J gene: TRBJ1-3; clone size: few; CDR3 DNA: TGTGCCAGCACCTTAGGGACACAAATCGGGTATTTT; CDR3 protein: CASTLGTQIGYF
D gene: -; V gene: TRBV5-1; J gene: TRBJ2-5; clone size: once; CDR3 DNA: TGCGCCAGCAGCTTGGGGGGGCATGGGACCCAGTACTTC; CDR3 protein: CASSLGGHGTQYF
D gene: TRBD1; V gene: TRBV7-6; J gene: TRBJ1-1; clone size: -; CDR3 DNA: TGTGCCAGCAGCTTGGTCGCGGACAGGGAGAACACTGAAGCTTTCTTT; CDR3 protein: CASSLVADRENTEAFF
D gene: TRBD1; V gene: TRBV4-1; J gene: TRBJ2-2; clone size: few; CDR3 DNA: TGCGCCAGCAGCCAAGCCGGGACAGGGGGCACCGGGGAGCTGTTTTTT; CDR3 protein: CASSQAGTGGTGELFF
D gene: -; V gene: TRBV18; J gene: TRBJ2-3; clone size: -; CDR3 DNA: TGTGCCAGCTCACCAAAGGAGGATACGCAGTATTTT; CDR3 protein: CASSPKEDTQYF
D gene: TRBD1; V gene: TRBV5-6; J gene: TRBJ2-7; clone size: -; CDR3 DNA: TGTGCCAGCAGCCGTCAGGGGGCAGGCTACGAGCAGTACTTC; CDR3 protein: CASSRQGAGYEQYF
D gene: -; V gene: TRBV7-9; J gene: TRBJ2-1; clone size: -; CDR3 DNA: TGTGCCAGCAGCTTAGGCGGGGGCGGAGGAAATGAGCAGTTCTTC; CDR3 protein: CASSLGGGGGNEQFF
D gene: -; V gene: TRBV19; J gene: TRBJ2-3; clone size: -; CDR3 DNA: TGTGCCAGTAGTGACGGCTTAGCGAACACAGATACGCAGTATTTT; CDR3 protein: CASSDGLANTDTQYF
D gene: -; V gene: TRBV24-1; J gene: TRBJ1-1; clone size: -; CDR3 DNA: TGTGCCACCAGTGATTCCAGGGGTAACACTGAAGCTTTCTTT; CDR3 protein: CATSDSRGNTEAFF
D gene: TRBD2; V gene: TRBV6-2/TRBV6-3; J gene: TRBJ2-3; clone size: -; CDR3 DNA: TGTGCCAGCAGTCTCCTCAGACTAGCCCCAGATACGCAGTATTTT; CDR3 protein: CASSLLRLAPDTQYF
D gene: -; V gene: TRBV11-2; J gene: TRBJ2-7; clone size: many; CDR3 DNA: TGTGCCAGCAGCTGGGACATGGGAACCTACGAGCAGTACTTC; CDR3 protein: CASSWDMGTYEQYF
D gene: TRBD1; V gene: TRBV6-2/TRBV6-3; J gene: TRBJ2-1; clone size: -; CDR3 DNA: TGTGCCAGCAGTTACTCCTTCGACAGGGGGCGGGATGAGCAGTTCTTC; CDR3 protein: CASSYSFDRGRDEQFF
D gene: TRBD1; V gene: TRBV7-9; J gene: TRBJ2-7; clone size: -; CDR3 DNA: TGTGCCAGCAGCCGACAGGGGGGAGCCTACGAGCAGTACTTC; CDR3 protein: CASSRQGGAYEQYF
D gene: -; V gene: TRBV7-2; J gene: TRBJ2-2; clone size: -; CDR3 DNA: TGTGCCAGCACCTGGCGACAGAGCCTAACCGCCGGGGAGCTGTTTTTT; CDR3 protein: CASTWRQSLTAGELFF
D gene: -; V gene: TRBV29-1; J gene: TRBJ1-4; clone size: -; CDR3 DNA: TGCAGCGTCCATTTTGTGTCCAGGGATAATGAAAAACTGTTTTTT; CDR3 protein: CSVHFVSRDNEKLFF
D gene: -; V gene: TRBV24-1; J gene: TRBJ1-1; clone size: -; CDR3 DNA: TGTGCCACCAGTGGGGGGGAAGGCACTGAAGCTTTCTTT; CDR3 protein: CATSGGEGTEAFF
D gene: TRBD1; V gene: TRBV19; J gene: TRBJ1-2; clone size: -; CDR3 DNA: TGTGCCAGTAGTCTACCGGACAGGGCGAGAACGGGAACCTTC; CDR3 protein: CASSLPDRARTGTF
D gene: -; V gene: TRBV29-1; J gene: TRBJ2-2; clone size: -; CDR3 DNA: TGCAGCGTTGTCTCGAGTTACGTCACCGGGGAGCTGTTTTTT; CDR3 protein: CSVVSSYVTGELFF